These T cell receptor beta chains were read from a single sample in a study of T cell clones after liver transplantation. Generated by immunoSEQ multiplex PCR, the TCRdb table keeps only in-frame clones and is missing some. The sample records 70,000 to 80,000 clones, 90% being singletons. The sample was CD4+ T cells from blood, taken before liver transplant. The receptors stem from a human donor who received a liver transplant. The CDR3 runs from the conserved cysteine through the conserved F or W. The D gene is left open where the match is weak. Size tells how often a clone was seen (once, few, many) or the class of an expanded clone, and some rows leave it out.

CASSKADGTLRDEQYF TGTGCCAGCAGCAAAGCGGACGGGACTCTTCGGGACGAGCAGTACTTC TRBJ2-7 16 - - TRBV9
CATSRDLGHNQPQHF TGTGCCACCAGCAGAGATCTGGGACACAATCAGCCCCAGCATTTT TRBJ1-5 15 - - TRBV15
CASSGNLRGTEAFF TGTGCCAGCAGTGGTAACCTTAGGGGCACTGAAGCTTTCTTT TRBJ1-1 14 - - TRBV2
CASSFSGSSYEQYF TGTGCCAGCAGCTTTTCAGGGAGCTCCTACGAGCAGTACTTC TRBJ2-7 14 - - TRBV7-8
CASSLNQGQSGSFF TGCGCCAGCAGCTTGAATCAGGGGCAGAGTGGGTCTTTCTTT TRBJ1-1 14 - - TRBV5-1
CASSLPGQSTDTQYF TGTGCCAGCAGTTTACCCGGACAGTCCACAGATACGCAGTATTTT TRBJ2-3 15 - - TRBV27
CASSTGAGQPQHF TGTGCCAGCAGTACAGGGGCTGGGCAGCCCCAGCATTTT TRBJ1-5 13 TRBD1 once TRBV6-1
CASSPGGTHNSPLHF TGCGCCAGCAGCCCAGGGGGGACACACAATTCACCCCTCCACTTT TRBJ1-6 15 TRBD1 - TRBV4-3
CAWSAGFRNEQFF TGTGCCTGGAGTGCGGGTTTTCGCAATGAGCAGTTCTTC TRBJ2-1 13 - - TRBV30
CAWEAGTQETQYF TGTGCCTGGGAGGCGGGAACCCAAGAGACCCAGTACTTC TRBJ2-5 13 - - TRBV30
CASSGRGETQYF TGTGCCAGCAGTGGCCGGGGGGAGACCCAGTACTTC TRBJ2-5 12 - - TRBV2
CASSWTGETGELFF TGCGCCAGCAGCTGGACAGGGGAAACCGGGGAGCTGTTTTTT TRBJ2-2 14 TRBD1 - TRBV5-1
CASSAVGQGRVVQYF TGTGCCAGCAGTGCGGTAGGGCAGGGGCGGGTCGTGCAGTACTTC TRBJ2-7 15 - - TRBV2
CATALAGTTSTDTQYF TGCGCCACCGCACTAGCGGGCACTACTAGCACAGATACGCAGTATTTT TRBJ2-3 16 TRBD2 - TRBV5-1
CASSSRTSGSRFGDNEQFF TGTGCCAGCAGCTCCCGGACTAGCGGGAGTCGGTTCGGCGACAATGAGCAGTTCTTC TRBJ2-1 19 TRBD2 - TRBV7-8
CASSGQTGIEFF TGTGCCAGCAGTGGGCAGACAGGTATTGAGTTCTTC TRBJ2-1 12 - - TRBV2
CASSLGQNRYEQYF TGCGCCAGCAGCTTGGGGCAAAACCGCTACGAGCAGTACTTC TRBJ2-7 14 - - TRBV5-1
CASSLVRRGNTIYF TGTGCCAGCAGTTTAGTCCGGCGGGGAAACACCATATATTTT TRBJ1-3 14 - - TRBV28
CASSKPGTSGSALADTQYF TGTGCCAGCAGCAAACCCGGGACTAGCGGGAGTGCACTGGCAGATACGCAGTATTTT TRBJ2-3 19 TRBD2 - TRBV7-9
CASSPLDQNTGELFF TGTGCCAGCTCACCACTGGACCAGAACACCGGGGAGCTGTTTTTT TRBJ2-2 15 - once TRBV18
CASSDWTGPYEQYF TGTGCCAGCAGTGACTGGACAGGACCCTACGAGCAGTACTTC TRBJ2-7 14 TRBD1 - TRBV25-1
CASSFGLAGVGPGNEQFF TGTGCCAGTAGTTTCGGGCTAGCGGGAGTAGGGCCAGGCAATGAGCAGTTCTTC TRBJ2-1 18 TRBD2 - TRBV19
CASSPLTRAQNTEAFF TGTGCCAGCAGCCCACTGACTAGGGCACAGAACACTGAAGCTTTCTTT TRBJ1-1 16 - - TRBV11-2
CASSLATGQGANIQYF TGTGCCAGCAGCCTGGCAACGGGACAGGGGGCCAACATTCAGTACTTC TRBJ2-4 16 TRBD1 - TRBV5-4
CASSNGTGWRNEQFF TGTGCCAGCAGCAATGGGACAGGGTGGCGCAATGAGCAGTTCTTC TRBJ2-1 15 - - TRBV21-1
CASSLLAGVGETQYF TGTGCCAGCAGCTTACTAGCGGGAGTGGGGGAGACCCAGTACTTC TRBJ2-5 15 TRBD2 - TRBV5-8
CSVLYTLEQYF TGCAGCGTCCTATATACTTTGGAGCAGTACTTC TRBJ2-5 11 - - TRBV29-1
CASSSYRGAGNTIYF TGTGCCAGCAGCTCTTACAGGGGCGCAGGAAACACCATATATTTT TRBJ1-3 15 TRBD1 - TRBV11-2
CAIRDRVGYEQFF TGTGCCATCCGGGACAGGGTTGGCTATGAGCAGTTCTTC TRBJ2-1 13 TRBD1 - TRBV10-3
CASSKGSGDEKLFF TGTGCCTCAAGTAAGGGGTCTGGCGATGAAAAACTGTTTTTT TRBJ1-4 14 - - TRBV2
CASRRSSSDTQYF TGTGCCAGTAGGCGGTCTAGCTCGGATACGCAGTATTTT TRBJ2-3 13 - - TRBV19
CASGTDTNTGELFF TGTGCCAGTGGGACAGATACGAACACCGGGGAGCTGTTTTTT TRBJ2-2 14 TRBD1 few TRBV19
CASSSLRDILYF TGTGCCAGCAGCTCCCTCCGGGACATCCTCTACTTC TRBJ2-7 12 - - TRBV11-3
CASSVGQNSETQYF TGTGCCAGCAGCGTGGGACAGAACTCCGAGACCCAGTACTTC TRBJ2-5 14 TRBD1 - TRBV5-6
CASRRVKNIQYF TGTGCCAGCAGACGGGTTAAAAACATTCAGTACTTC TRBJ2-4 12 - once TRBV9
CASSSGFLNEQFF TGTGCCAGCAGCTCGGGGTTCCTTAATGAGCAGTTCTTC TRBJ2-1 13 - - TRBV5-8
CASSIVGGASVGYTF TGTGCCAGTAGTATAGTCGGGGGCGCGTCGGTTGGCTACACCTTC TRBJ1-2 15 - - TRBV19
CASSLRQGFRDTQYF TGTGCCAGCAGCTTACGCCAGGGGTTTAGGGATACGCAGTATTTT TRBJ2-3 15 - - TRBV7-3
CASSWPSPNYGYTF TGTGCCAGCAGTTGGCCCAGTCCGAACTATGGCTACACCTTC TRBJ1-2 14 - - TRBV28
CAIRSGSGYEQYF TGTGCCATCAGGTCAGGGTCGGGGTACGAGCAGTACTTC TRBJ2-7 13 - - TRBV10-3
CASSVDDYGYTF TGTGCCAGCAGCGTAGATGACTATGGCTACACCTTC TRBJ1-2 12 - - TRBV9
CASSLVGGSSYEQYF TGTGCCAGCAGCTTAGTGGGCGGGAGCTCCTACGAGCAGTACTTC TRBJ2-7 15 TRBD2 - TRBV7-9
CASSPSGRYEQFF TGTGCCAGCAGCCCTTCTGGTCGCTATGAGCAGTTCTTC TRBJ2-1 13 - - TRBV6-6
CASSSLGAGVIDTQYF TGCGCCAGCAGCTCGCTGGGTGCGGGAGTCATAGATACGCAGTATTTT TRBJ2-3 16 TRBD2 once TRBV5-1
CASSRWGYTF TGTGCCAGCAGCCGGTGGGGCTACACCTTC TRBJ1-2 10 - few TRBV28
CASSPKRAGGETQYF TGTGCCAGCAGTCCTAAGCGGGCAGGAGGGGAGACCCAGTACTTC TRBJ2-5 15 - once TRBV27
CASSTGLAGNNEQFF TGCGCCAGCAGCACCGGACTAGCGGGCAATAATGAGCAGTTCTTC TRBJ2-1 15 TRBD2 - TRBV5-1
CASSSNFQTYEQYF TGTGCCAGCAGCTCCAACTTCCAGACCTACGAGCAGTACTTC TRBJ2-7 14 - - TRBV11-3
CASSTPHTGRNQPQHF TGTGCCAGTAGTACCCCACATACAGGACGGAATCAGCCCCAGCATTTT TRBJ1-5 16 - - TRBV19
CASSPQWGRQETQYF TGTGCCAGCAGTCCGCAATGGGGGCGGCAAGAGACCCAGTACTTC TRBJ2-5 15 - - TRBV28
CASSFRTGGFQETQYF TGTGCCAGCAGCTTTCGGACAGGGGGCTTTCAAGAGACCCAGTACTTC TRBJ2-5 16 TRBD1 - TRBV7-6
CASSMKSDTDVSYEQYF TGTGCCAGTAGCATGAAATCGGACACGGATGTTTCCTACGAGCAGTACTTC TRBJ2-7 17 - - TRBV19